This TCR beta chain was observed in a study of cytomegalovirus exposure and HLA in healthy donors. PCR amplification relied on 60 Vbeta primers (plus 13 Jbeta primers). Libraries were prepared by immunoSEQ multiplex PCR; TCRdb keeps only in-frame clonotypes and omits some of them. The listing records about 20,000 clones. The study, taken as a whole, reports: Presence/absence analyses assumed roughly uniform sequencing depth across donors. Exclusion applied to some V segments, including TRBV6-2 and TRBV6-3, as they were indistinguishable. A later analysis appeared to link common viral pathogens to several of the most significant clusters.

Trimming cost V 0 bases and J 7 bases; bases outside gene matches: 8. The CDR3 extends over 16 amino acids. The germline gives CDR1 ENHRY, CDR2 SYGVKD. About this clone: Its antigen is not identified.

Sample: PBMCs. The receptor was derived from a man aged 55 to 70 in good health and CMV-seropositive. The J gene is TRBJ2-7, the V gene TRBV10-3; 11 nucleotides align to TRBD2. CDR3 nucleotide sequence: TGTGCCATCAGTGAGTCCGTAGCGGGAGGGCCAGGTGAGCAGTACTTC. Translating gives CAISESVAGGPGEQYF.